This T cell receptor beta chain was obtained from a study of T-cell memory formation after mild COVID-19. Each CDR3 protein is one row after TCRdb ran MiXCR on the 5' RACE reads. The sample records more than 300,000 distinct CDR3 sequences, approximately 15% being singletons. CDR1 and CDR2 (germline): SGHAT, FQNNGV. Trimming shortened V by 4 bases and J by 5 bases, and 11 bases separated the two germline ends. The CDR3 covers 14 residues. The material sequenced was PBMCs or a T cell subset sorted from them (not recorded which). The origin of this receptor is a young man who had mild COVID-19 (a few samples of this study predate the infection). Cell type and time point are not known. The V call is TRBV11-2, the J call TRBJ2-2, with unresolved D. CDR3 protein: CASSWPGATGELFF. As DNA, the CDR3 is TGTGCCAGCAGCTGGCCGGGCGCGACCGGGGAGCTGTTTTTT.